Each of the 29 T cell receptor beta chains below was sequenced from the same sample in a study of identical twins. MiXCR, applied by TCRdb to the 5' RACE reads, yields one record per CDR3 protein. In the table there are hundreds of thousands of distinct CDR3 sequences, 5.5% to 7.5% of which are singletons. Sequences were obtained from naive T cells sorted from blood. The source is a man aged 18 to 30 in good health.

This clonotype was counted between two and nine times. The chain carries TRBV11-3 and TRBJ2-3, with a tentative D call TRBD1 (6 bases). Germline loops: CDR1 SGHNT, CDR2 YENEEA. This CDR3 spans 16 amino acids. V was clipped by 5 bases and J by 1 base, with 16 bases between them. For the CDR3, the DNA is TGTGCCAGCAGCCGAAGGGACAAGCCACGCACAGATACGCAGTATTTT. Residues: CASSRRDKPRTDTQYF.

This clonotype was picked up many times. The chain uses TRBV12-3 or TRBV12-4 and TRBJ2-5; 7 bases are a match to TRBD2. V lost 8 bases, J lost 2 bases, and 11 bases stayed unmatched. This CDR3 comprises 15 residues. The CDR3: CASPSRPSGQETQYF. DNA of the CDR3: TGTGCCAGCCCCTCAAGACCTAGCGGACAAGAGACCCAGTACTTC.

This clonotype was seen repeatedly, ten times or more. The DNA of the CDR3 is TGCGCCAGCAGCCTAAAAGGGGATGCCGGGGAGCTGTTTTTT. Its protein is CASSLKGDAGELFF. The chain joins TRBV5-1 to TRBJ2-2; D possibly corresponds to TRBD1 (5 bases). Deletions cut 4 bases from V and 6 bases from J, with 13 bases between. Germline V CDR1 and CDR2: SGHRS, YFSETQ. The CDR3 totals 14 residues.

As to this clonotype: This could be a read error, since a much larger clone is one nucleotide away. J is TRBJ1-4 and V is TRBV12-3 or TRBV12-4; D is undetermined. The CDR3 spans 13 residues. The CDR3 sequence: CATKPWVSEKVFF. The DNA of the CDR3 is TGTGCCACCAAGCCATGGGTATCGGAAAAAGTGTTTTTT.

The chain employs TRBV7-2 and TRBJ2-7, with D perhaps given as TRBD1 or TRBD2 (6 bases each). V was trimmed by 4 bases and J by 9 bases, leaving 19 bases between them. The CDR3 extends over 14 amino acids. Germline V CDR1 and CDR2: SGHTA, FQGNSA. The CDR3 sequence is CASSSRGLFRSQYF. CDR3 in DNA: TGTGCCAGCAGCTCCAGGGGACTTTTTAGGTCGCAGTACTTC.

At least ten counts were recorded for this clonotype. This rearrangement joins TRBV20-1 to TRBJ2-7; 7 bases fit TRBD1. In germline, CDR1 is DFQATT, CDR2 SNEGSKA (reference sequence). The CDR3 sequence is 11 residues long. J was trimmed by 3 bases and V by 6 bases; bases with no gene match: 2. The CDR3 reads CSAGTDYEQYF. As DNA, the CDR3 is TGCAGTGCCGGGACAGACTACGAGCAGTACTTC.

This clonotype was detected many times. The chain carries TRBV29-1 and TRBJ2-5; 13 positions agree with TRBD2. The CDR3 extends over 15 amino acids. J lost 4 bases, V lost 5 bases, and 7 bases had no gene match. In germline, CDR1 is SQVTM, CDR2 ANQGSEA. The CDR3 sequence is CSVYGLAGVGETQYF. The CDR3 DNA reads as TGCAGCGTTTACGGACTAGCGGGAGTGGGAGAGACCCAGTACTTC. Full variable domain (remainder filled in from reference TRBV29-1 and TRBJ2-5): SAVISQKPSRDICQRGTSLTIQCQVDSQVTMMFWYRQQPGQSLTLIATANQGSEATYESGFVIDKFPISRPNLTFSTLTVSNMSPEDSSIYLCSVYGLAGVGETQYFGPGTRLLVL.

At least ten counts were recorded for this clonotype. The chain links TRBV5-1 to TRBJ2-3; 10 nucleotides line up with TRBD2. The trim removed 6 bases at V and 3 bases at J, leaving 10 bases unmatched. This CDR3 region has 16 residues. CDR1 and CDR2 from the germline V gene are SGHRS and YFSETQ. The DNA of the CDR3 is TGCGCCAGCACCCCGGGCGCTAGCGGGAGTACAGATACGCAGTATTTT. Protein: CASTPGASGSTDTQYF.

Written as DNA, the CDR3 is TGCAGTGCTAGGAGACCGGGATTCACGGACGAGCAGTACTTC. The encoded protein is CSARRPGFTDEQYF. The genes are TRBV20-1 and TRBJ2-7; the D gene is possibly TRBD2 (5 bases). Germline V lookup: CDR1 DFQATT, CDR2 SNEGSKA (reference sequence). This CDR3 spans 14 amino acids. V lost 3 bases to trimming and J lost 5 bases, with 17 bases between them.

In this sample, this clonotype turned up many times. This chain joins TRBV12-5 and TRBJ2-1; D uncertain. The length of the CDR3 is 13 residues. Germline CDR1 LGHNT, CDR2 FRNRAP. V lost 7 bases to trimming and J lost 0 bases, with 7 bases between them. The DNA for the CDR3 is TGTGCTAGTGCCGAGAGCTCCTACAATGAGCAGTTCTTC. This encodes CASAESSYNEQFF.

This clonotype was observed many times. V is TRBV29-1 and J is TRBJ1-1; D not resolved. CDR3 length: 13 amino acids. CDR1 is SQVTM and CDR2 is ANQGSEA in the germline V gene. Trimming took off 2 bases at V and 1 base at J, with 8 bases between the two ends. The CDR3 coding sequence is TGCAGCGTTGAAAAACAGCGGAACACTGAAGCTTTCTTT. It translates to CSVEKQRNTEAFF.

This clonotype has at least ten counts. The rearrangement uses TRBV24-1 and TRBJ2-5, with D possibly matching TRBD2 (5 bases). V lost 9 bases to trimming and J lost 3 bases, with 13 bases between them. Germline CDR1 and CDR2: KGHDR and SFDVKD. The CDR3 is 13 residues long. DNA for the CDR3: TGTGCCACCCAAGACTCGACTAAAGAGACCCAGTACTTC. Protein product: CATQDSTKETQYF.

In regard to this clonotype: A clone one base away is much larger, so this may be a read error. As DNA, the CDR3 is TGTGCCAGCAGCCAAGCGGACAGCTTCACAGATACGCAGTATTTT. Protein sequence: CASSQADSFTDTQYF. The chain has TRBV3-1 and TRBJ2-3; tentative D call: TRBD1 (6 bases). The CDR3 sequence is 15 residues long. Per germline, CDR1 LGHDT and CDR2 YNNKEL (reference sequence). Between the trimmed V and J ends, which lost 1 base and 2 bases, there was a span of 10 bases.

This clonotype was seen at least ten times. The rearrangement uses TRBV5-1 and TRBJ2-7; D unclear. Germline CDR1 and CDR2: SGHRS and YFSETQ. With 0 bases removed from V and 2 bases from J, the gap between germline ends came to 6 bases. The CDR3 is 13 residues long. CDR3 region: CASSLATTYEQYF. For the CDR3, the DNA is TGCGCCAGCAGCTTGGCCACCACCTACGAGCAGTACTTC.

About this clonotype: One end of the junction varies from germline; a read error may be responsible. CDR3 sequence reads: CASTQKREQFF. Here the CDR3 DNA reads TGTGCCAGCACTCAGAAACGGGAGCAGTTTTTC. The rearrangement links TRBV7-9 to TRBJ2-1; possible D gene TRBD2, 6 bases. CDR3 size: 11 residues. Germline-derived CDR1 and CDR2 are SEHNR and FQNEAQ (reference sequence).

This clonotype was picked up a small number of times. J is TRBJ2-7 and V is TRBV5-1; possibly TRBD1 for D (6 bases). The germline V gene has CDR1 SGHRS and CDR2 YFSETQ. V was clipped by 4 bases and J by 1 base, with 12 bases between them. CDR3 size: 14 residues. This CDR3 reads CASSAGDTSYEQYV. The DNA of the CDR3 is TGCGCCAGCAGCGCCGGGGACACTTCCTACGAGCAGTACGTC.

As concerns this clonotype: A much larger clone sits a single nucleotide away, making a read error possible. The V and J genes are TRBV5-1 and TRBJ2-3; weak D call: TRBD1 (6 bases). Looked up from germline, CDR1 is SGHRS and CDR2 is YFSETQ. V gave up 6 bases and J gave up 4 bases, with 15 bases separating them. CDR3 length: 14 residues. The CDR3 loop reads CASTPRQAPDTQYF. The CDR3 DNA reads as TGCGCCAGCACCCCCAGACAGGCTCCAGATACGCAGTATTTT.

In this sample, this clonotype turned up many times. This chain connects TRBV5-1 to TRBJ1-6; D perhaps matches TRBD1 (6 bases). Looked up from germline, CDR1 is SGHRS and CDR2 is YFSETQ. V lost 2 bases and J 7 bases, leaving 10 bases between the germline ends. CDR3 length: 14 residues. CDR3 in amino acids: CASSFRDTNSPLHF. The CDR3 DNA follows: TGCGCCAGCAGCTTCCGGGACACAAATTCACCCCTCCACTTT.

This clonotype was observed many times. The chain combines TRBV18 with TRBJ2-5; no clear D. CDR3 size: 13 residues. The germline V gene has CDR1 KGHSH and CDR2 LQKENI. Trimming shortened V by 3 bases and J by 5 bases, and 10 bases separated the two germline ends. The CDR3 bases are TGTGCCAGCTCACCCACCCAATTTGAGACCCAGTACTTC. It specifies CASSPTQFETQYF.

This clonotype was found many times. V is TRBV20-1 and J is TRBJ2-7; 10 positions match TRBD1. Germline CDR1 reads DFQATT; CDR2 reads SNEGSKA (reference sequence). The length of the CDR3 is 13 residues. With V trimmed by 8 bases and J by 2 bases, 6 bases remained unmatched. The CDR3 DNA reads as TGCAGTTCTAAAGACAGGGGGCCCTACGAGCAGTACGTC. It yields the protein CSSKDRGPYEQYV.

The V gene is TRBV6-5, the J gene TRBJ1-6; the D gene is possibly TRBD1 (5 bases). Germline-derived CDR1 and CDR2 are MNHEY and SVGAGI. V was shortened by 2 bases and J by 9 bases, with 17 bases between the two germline ends. The length of the CDR3 is 16 residues. The CDR3, as DNA: TGTGCCAGCAGTTACCTCGGGCAGGGATTTAGTTCACCCCTCCACTTT. Its translation: CASSYLGQGFSSPLHF.

The chain couples TRBV14 to TRBJ2-7; unclear D gene. V was pared by 0 bases and J by 2 bases, with 8 bases between. The CDR3 runs 14 residues. CDR1 is SGHDN and CDR2 is FVKESK in the germline V gene. The CDR3 DNA follows: TGTGCCAGCAGCCAAGAAGTGGGCCCCTACGAGCAGTACTTC. Amino acids: CASSQEVGPYEQYF. Drawing the rest from reference TRBV14 and TRBJ2-7, the complete variable domain is EAGVTQFPSHSVIEKGQTVTLRCDPISGHDNLYWYRRVMGKEIKFLLHFVKESKQDESGMPNNRFLAERTGGTYSTLKVQPAELEDSGVYFCASSQEVGPYEQYFGPGTRLTVT.

The sample holds many counts of this clonotype. The CDR3 DNA sequence: TGTGCCAGCAGCCCAATTATTGAGCAGTTCTTC. It codes for CASSPIIEQFF. This chain joins TRBV7-7 and TRBJ2-1; D remains unclear. The CDR3 runs to 11 residues. Trimming left V 5 bases short and J 9 bases short, with 8 bases between. Per germline, CDR1 SSHAT and CDR2 FNYEAQ (reference sequence).

This sequence joins TRBV30 and TRBJ2-7, with D unresolved. V shed 1 base and J shed 2 bases, with 6 bases lying between them. The germline CDR1 and CDR2 sequences are GTSNPN and SVGIG (reference sequence). This CDR3 contains 12 residues. The CDR3 spells CAWSDRPYEQYF. CDR3 in DNA: TGTGCCTGGAGTGACAGACCCTACGAGCAGTACTTC.

This clonotype was seen repeatedly, ten times or more. This sequence joins TRBV12-3 or TRBV12-4 and TRBJ1-2, with D perhaps TRBD1 (6 bases). Trimming cost V 3 bases and J 3 bases, with 17 bases left between them. This CDR3 has 16 amino acids. CDR3 DNA: TGTGCCAGCAGTTTCTTCGGTACAGGGACTGACTATGGCTACACCTTC. It is translated as CASSFFGTGTDYGYTF.

This clonotype occurred a few times. V gene TRBV7-8 combines with J gene TRBJ2-7; possible D gene TRBD2, 6 bases. Germline V lookup: CDR1 SGHVS, CDR2 FQNEAQ. The length of the CDR3 is 17 residues. V lost 5 bases, J lost 0 bases, and 20 bases lay in between. In DNA form, the CDR3 reads TGTGCCAGCAGCCCGATCTCGATTGCGCGGGACTCCTACGAGCAGTACTTC. Amino acids: CASSPISIARDSYEQYF.

This clonotype came up many times. This chain joins TRBV27 and TRBJ2-3; maybe TRBD2 (6 bases). Germline V gene data show CDR1 as MNHEY and CDR2 as SMNVEV (reference sequence). V shed 2 bases and J shed 8 bases, with 14 bases lying between them. The CDR3 consists of 14 residues. The CDR3 bases are TGTGCCAGCAGTTTAGGACTATCAGGGCGTACGCAGTATTTT. Translated: CASSLGLSGRTQYF.

This clonotype was counted between two and nine times. V and J are TRBV6-1 and TRBJ2-7; D is possibly TRBD2 (6 bases). The CDR3 length is 15 residues. Trimming left V 1 base short and J 6 bases short, with 16 bases between. Germline assignment: CDR1 MNHNS and CDR2 SASEGT. CDR3 nucleotide sequence: TGTGCCAGCAGTGAAGAAGGGGTGGGGGGTGCCGAGCAGTACGTC. It yields the protein CASSEEGVGGAEQYV.

This clonotype was picked up many times. The chain links TRBV20-1 to TRBJ2-3; unclear D gene. Trimming stripped 0 bases from V and 9 bases from J, with 10 bases between. The CDR3 has 12 residues. Germline CDR1 reads DFQATT; CDR2 reads SNEGSKA (reference sequence). CDR3 DNA: TGCAGTGCTAGAGATCGAGGATTGACGCAGTATTTT. Translated, it gives CSARDRGLTQYF.